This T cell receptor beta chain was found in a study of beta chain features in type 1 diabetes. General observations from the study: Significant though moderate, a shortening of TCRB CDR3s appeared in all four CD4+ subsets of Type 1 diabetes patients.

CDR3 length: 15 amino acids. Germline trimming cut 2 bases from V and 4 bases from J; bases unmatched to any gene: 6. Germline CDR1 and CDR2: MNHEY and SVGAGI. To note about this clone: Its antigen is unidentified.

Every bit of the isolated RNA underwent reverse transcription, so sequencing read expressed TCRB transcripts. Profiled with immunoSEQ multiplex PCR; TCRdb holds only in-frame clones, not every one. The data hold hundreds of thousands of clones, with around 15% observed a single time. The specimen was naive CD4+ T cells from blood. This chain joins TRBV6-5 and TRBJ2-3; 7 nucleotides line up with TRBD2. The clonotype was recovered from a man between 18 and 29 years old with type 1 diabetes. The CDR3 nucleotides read TGTGCCAGCAGTTACGCGGGGGTTGCGGCAGATACGCAGTATTTT. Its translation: CASSYAGVAADTQYF.